This TCR beta chain came from a study of graft-versus-host responses after intestinal transplantation. Study information: Transplants given to recipients were multivisceral, liver-intestinal, or isolated intestinal. Uniformly, recipients were administered anti-thymocyte globulin induction with subsequent tacrolimus and steroids for about 3 years. Study-wide findings and caveats: GvH clones were identified in recipient marrow, with some first appearing in ileum or blood.

Points on this clone: Its antigen is still unknown.

Measured with immunoSEQ multiplex PCR; TCRdb has only the in-frame clones, and not every one. The sample shows around 30,000 clones, around 78% of them seen only once. CDR1 and CDR2 (germline): MNHEY, SVGAGI. The germline V and J ends were trimmed by 3 bases and 3 bases, with 14 bases remaining between them. The CDR3 contains 15 residues. The receptor's source is a human patient who received an intestinal transplant, so some T cells may come from the graft donor. The chain carries TRBV6-5 and TRBJ2-5; the D gene is possibly TRBD2 (5 bases). This sample comprised PBMCs, obtained around 29 days after intestinal transplant. This CDR3 reads CASSYGLKTEETQYF. The DNA for the CDR3 is TGTGCCAGCAGTTATGGACTCAAGACTGAAGAGACCCAGTACTTC.